Detailed here is one T cell receptor beta chain. Repertoires were generated with immunoSEQ multiplex PCR, while TCRdb's copy carries only in-frame clones and drops some. This sample has approximately 1,500,000 clones, with 95% to 99% found just once. This sample stems from a study of shared clonotypes between healthy human individuals. Per germline, CDR1 SGHVS and CDR2 FNYEAQ. Trimming at V came to 5 bases and at J to 3 bases, leaving 9 bases not matched to a gene. The CDR3 consists of 16 residues. This chain links TRBV7-6 with TRBJ1-5; the match to TRBD1 covers 8 bases. The sequence was collected from a young man in good health. Sequenced sample: naive CD4+ T cells sorted from blood. Indicated subset: CD45RA+ positively selected. The CDR3 DNA reads as TGTGCCAGCAGCCTCGGGACAGGAGAAGTCAATCAGCCCCAGCATTTT. Its protein is CASSLGTGEVNQPQHF. Looking up the rest from reference TRBV7-6 and TRBJ1-5 gives the full variable domain: GAGVSQSPRYKVTKRGQDVALRCDPISGHVSLYWYRQALGQGPEFLTYFNYEAQQDKSGLPNDRFSAERPEGSISTLTIQRTEQRDSAMYRCASSLGTGEVNQPQHFGDGTRLSIL.